One and the same sample provided the 9 T cell receptor beta chains below, sequenced in a study of PD-1 blockade in classical Hodgkin lymphoma. Libraries were prepared by immunoSEQ multiplex PCR; TCRdb keeps only in-frame clonotypes and omits some of them. The table has 25,000 to 35,000 clones, 88% seen once. Documented time point: newly diagnosed, previously untreated cHL patient sample. The authors purified CD4+ T cells from thawed PBMCs by magnetic negative selection. Specimen: CD4+ T cells from blood. The receptors shown here come from a human donor with classical Hodgkin lymphoma.

The gene calls are TRBV6-1 and TRBJ2-7; 9 bases are a match to TRBD1. After removal of 7 bases from V and 6 bases from J, the junction contained 4 bases not matched to a gene. Germline CDR1 and CDR2: MNHNS and SASEGT. The CDR3 spans 12 residues. As DNA, the CDR3 is TGTGCCAGCAAGGGACAGGGTTTCGAGCAGTACGTC. Amino acid sequence: CASKGQGFEQYV.

This clone has a single count. The chain is built from TRBV2 and TRBJ1-3, with no clear D. V lost 3 bases and J lost 3, with 3 bases in between. Germline V gives CDR1 SNHLY, CDR2 FYNNEI. The CDR3 consists of 12 residues. The chain's CDR3 is CASSDGGNTIYF. Written as DNA, the CDR3 is TGTGCCAGCAGTGATGGTGGAAACACCATATATTTT.

The rearrangement links TRBV4-2 to TRBJ1-3; D gene unclear. Germline assignment: CDR1 LGHNA and CDR2 YNFKEQ. The V gene lost 2 bases and the J gene lost 0 bases, with 8 bases spanning the gap. This CDR3 is built from 15 residues. DNA of the CDR3: TGTGCCAGCAGCCAAAGCGGGGTCTCTGGAAACACCATATATTTT. This codes for CASSQSGVSGNTIYF.

CDR3 sequence: CASSQDREETQYF. Written as DNA, the CDR3 is TGCGCCAGCAGCCAAGACAGGGAAGAGACCCAGTACTTC. This rearrangement joins TRBV4-1 to TRBJ2-5; weak D call: TRBD1 (5 bases). Germline-derived CDR1 and CDR2 are MGHRA and YSYEKL. CDR3 length: 13 residues. V was pared by 0 bases and J by 3 bases, with 5 bases between.

The V gene is TRBV5-4, the J gene TRBJ2-3; D is possibly TRBD2 (6 bases). Germline CDR1 is SGHNT and CDR2 is YYREEE (reference sequence). Trimming shortened V by 2 bases and J by 2 bases, and 12 bases separated the two germline ends. There are 15 residues in the CDR3. The CDR3 reads CASSFEPGDTDTQYF. The CDR3 region has the DNA TGTGCCAGCAGCTTTGAGCCGGGGGACACAGATACGCAGTATTTT.

This sequence joins TRBV7-2 and TRBJ2-2; TRBD2 matches at 8 bases. Germline trimming cut 0 bases from V and 6 bases from J; bases unmatched to any gene: 9. This CDR3 comprises 17 residues. Germline values: CDR1 SGHTA, CDR2 FQGNSA. CDR3 region: CASSLARGTSYAGELFF. CDR3 nucleotides: TGTGCCAGCAGCTTAGCGCGGGGGACTAGTTACGCCGGGGAGCTGTTTTTT.

The chain uses TRBV6-1 and TRBJ1-4; a weak D match, TRBD1 (6 bases). From germline, CDR1 is MNHNS and CDR2 SASEGT. The CDR3 extends over 14 amino acids. V was cut by 6 bases and J by 0 bases, with 8 bases left in between. The CDR3 nucleotides are TGTGCCAGCAGGAACAGGGCAACTAATGAAAAACTGTTTTTT. Translating it yields CASRNRATNEKLFF.

The chain has TRBV7-9 and TRBJ2-2; TRBD1 matches 9 bases. This CDR3 is 12 amino acids long. Germline V gene sequence: CDR1 SEHNR, CDR2 FQNEAQ (reference sequence). Trimming removed 10 bases from V and 6 bases from J; junction bases left unmatched: 3. DNA of the CDR3: TGTGCCAACCGACAGGGGGCCGGGGAGCTGTTTTTT. Protein sequence: CANRQGAGELFF.

This clone was seen just once. The chain combines TRBV7-3 with TRBJ2-7, with 8 bases lining up with TRBD1. Germline lookup yields CDR1 SGHTA and CDR2 FQGTGA. V dropped 3 bases and J dropped 0; count of bases not matched to a gene: 1. The CDR3 runs 14 residues. The CDR3 protein is CASSLDRDSYEQYF. CDR3 DNA sequence: TGTGCCAGCAGCTTGGACAGGGACTCCTACGAGCAGTACTTC.